This record looks at one T cell receptor beta chain sequence and its context. The antigen remains undetermined. No infections or other immune events were documented during collection. The protocol was immunoSEQ multiplex PCR, while the TCRdb copy is restricted to in-frame clones and leaves out a portion. The sample lists about 110,000 clones, about 88% occurring once. J lost 3 bases, V lost 3 bases, and 3 bases had no gene match. Germline V CDR1 and CDR2: SGDLS, YYNGEE. This CDR3 is 14 amino acids long. These data originate in a study of identifying expanded T cells in peripheral blood. Findings and limits, study-wide: About 1.2 clones differed between technical replicates, versus about 15 and 19 over time. Variance in clone template counts between roughly two-week samples significantly increased with total template count across all healthy donors.

Source material: blood. The chain links TRBV9 to TRBJ2-3; 8 bases match TRBD2. This TCR was sampled from a person aged 18-70 years in good health. The CDR3 sequence is CASSATSGTDTQYF. The CDR3 DNA reads TGTGCCAGCAGCGCCACTAGCGGAACAGATACGCAGTATTTT. Variable domain in full (rest from reference TRBV9 and TRBJ2-3): DSGVTQTPKHLITATGQRVTLRCSPRSGDLSVYWYQQSLDQGLQFLIQYYNGEERAKGNILERFSAQQFPDLHSELNLSSLELGDSALYFCASSATSGTDTQYFGPGTRLTVL.